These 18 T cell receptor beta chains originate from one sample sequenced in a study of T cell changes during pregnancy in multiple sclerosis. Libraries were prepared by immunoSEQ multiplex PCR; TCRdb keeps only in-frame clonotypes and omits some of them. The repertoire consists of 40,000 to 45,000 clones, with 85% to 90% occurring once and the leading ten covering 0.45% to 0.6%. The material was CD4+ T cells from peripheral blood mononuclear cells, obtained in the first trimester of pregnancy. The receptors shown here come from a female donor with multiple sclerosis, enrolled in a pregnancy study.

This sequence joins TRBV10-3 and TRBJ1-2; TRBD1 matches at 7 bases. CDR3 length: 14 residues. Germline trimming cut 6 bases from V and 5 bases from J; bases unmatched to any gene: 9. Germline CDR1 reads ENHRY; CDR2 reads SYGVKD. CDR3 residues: CAIRAGTEEYGYTF. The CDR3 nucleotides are TGTGCCATCAGGGCCGGGACAGAAGAATATGGCTACACCTTC.

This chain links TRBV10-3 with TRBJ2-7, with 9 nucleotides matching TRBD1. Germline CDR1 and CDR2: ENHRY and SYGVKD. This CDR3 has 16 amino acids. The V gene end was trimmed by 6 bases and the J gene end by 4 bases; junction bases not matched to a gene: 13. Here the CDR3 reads CAISERNRGPAYEQYF. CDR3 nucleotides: TGTGCCATCAGCGAAAGAAACAGGGGGCCTGCTTACGAGCAGTACTTC.

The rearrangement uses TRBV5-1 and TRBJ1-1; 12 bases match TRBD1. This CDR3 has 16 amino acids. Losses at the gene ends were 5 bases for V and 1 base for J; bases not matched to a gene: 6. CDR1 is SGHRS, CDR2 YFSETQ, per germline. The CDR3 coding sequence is TGCGCCAGCAGTCCCGGGACAGGGGGCCGGAACACTGAAGCTTTCTTT. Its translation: CASSPGTGGRNTEAFF.

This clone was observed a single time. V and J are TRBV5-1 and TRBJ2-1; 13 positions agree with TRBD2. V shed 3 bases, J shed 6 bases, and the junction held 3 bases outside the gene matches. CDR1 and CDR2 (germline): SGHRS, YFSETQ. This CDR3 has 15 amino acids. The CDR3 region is CASSSGLAGVNEQFF. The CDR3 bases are TGCGCCAGCAGCTCCGGACTAGCGGGAGTCAATGAGCAGTTCTTC.

The chain's CDR3 is CASSLGGRGNTGELFF. The CDR3 DNA is TGTGCCAGCAGCTTAGGAGGGAGGGGGAACACCGGGGAGCTGTTTTTT. This sequence joins TRBV7-7 and TRBJ2-2; 7 nucleotides align to TRBD2. Germline trimming cut 1 base from V and 1 base from J; bases unmatched to any gene: 3. Germline V CDR1 and CDR2: SSHAT, FNYEAQ (reference sequence). This CDR3 has 16 amino acids.

The CDR3 DNA reads TGCGCCAGCAGCCAAGATTACAGGACAGGCAGCTCCTACGAGCAGTACTTC. Its protein product is CASSQDYRTGSSYEQYF. This sequence joins TRBV4-1 and TRBJ2-7; 7 bases are shared with TRBD1. CDR3 length: 17 residues. After removal of 0 bases from V and 0 bases from J, the junction contained 8 bases not matched to a gene. CDR1 MGHRA and CDR2 YSYEKL come from the germline V gene.

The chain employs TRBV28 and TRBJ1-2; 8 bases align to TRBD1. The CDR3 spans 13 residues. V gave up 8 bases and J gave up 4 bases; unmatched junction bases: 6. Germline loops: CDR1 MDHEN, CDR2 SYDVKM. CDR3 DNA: TGTGCCAGCTACGGCGGACAGGGCTATGGCTACACCTTC. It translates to CASYGGQGYGYTF.

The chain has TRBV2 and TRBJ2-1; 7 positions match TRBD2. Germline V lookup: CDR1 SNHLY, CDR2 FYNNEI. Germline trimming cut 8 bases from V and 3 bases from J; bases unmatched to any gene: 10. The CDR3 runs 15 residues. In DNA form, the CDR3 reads TGTGCCAGCGGTGGCGGGAGCCTAAACTACAATGAGCAGTTCTTC. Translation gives CASGGGSLNYNEQFF.

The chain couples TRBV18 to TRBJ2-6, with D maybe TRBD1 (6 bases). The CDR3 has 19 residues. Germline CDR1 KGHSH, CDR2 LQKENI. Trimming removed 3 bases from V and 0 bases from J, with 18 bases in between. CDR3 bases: TGTGCCAGCTCACCGGTGGGGACCGGACAGTCCTCTGGGGCCAACGTCCTGACTTTC. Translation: CASSPVGTGQSSGANVLTF.

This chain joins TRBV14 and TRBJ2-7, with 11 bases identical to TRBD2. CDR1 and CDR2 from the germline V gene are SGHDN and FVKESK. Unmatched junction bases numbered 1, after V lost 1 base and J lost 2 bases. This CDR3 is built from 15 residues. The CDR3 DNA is TGTGCCAGCAGCCAAGGACTAGCGGGGCCCTACGAGCAGTACTTC. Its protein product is CASSQGLAGPYEQYF.

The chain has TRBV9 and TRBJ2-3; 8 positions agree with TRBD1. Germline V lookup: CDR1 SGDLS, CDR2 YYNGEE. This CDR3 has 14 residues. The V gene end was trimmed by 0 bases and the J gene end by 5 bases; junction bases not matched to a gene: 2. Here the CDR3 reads CASSVAGQVDTQYF. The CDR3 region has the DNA TGTGCCAGCAGCGTAGCGGGACAGGTAGATACGCAGTATTTT.

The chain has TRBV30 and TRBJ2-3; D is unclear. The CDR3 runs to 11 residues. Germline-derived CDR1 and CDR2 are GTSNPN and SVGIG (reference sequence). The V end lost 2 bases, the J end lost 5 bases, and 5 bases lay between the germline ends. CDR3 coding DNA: TGTGCCTGGAGTCCAGTAGATACGCAGTATTTT. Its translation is CAWSPVDTQYF. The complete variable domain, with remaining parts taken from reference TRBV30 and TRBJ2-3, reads SQTIHQWPATLVQPVGSPLSLECTVEGTSNPNLYWYRQAAGRGLQLLFYSVGIGQISSEVPQNLSASRPQDRQFILSSKKLLLSDSGFYLCAWSPVDTQYFGPGTRLTVL.

CDR3 sequence reads: CASSGLRDWRGGELFF. The CDR3 DNA follows: TGTGCCAGCAGCGGCCTCCGGGACTGGAGGGGCGGGGAGCTGTTTTTT. This chain connects TRBV9 to TRBJ2-2, with D maybe TRBD2 (6 bases). Trimming took off 3 bases at V and 7 bases at J, with 19 bases between the two ends. CDR3 length: 16 residues. Germline CDR1 reads SGDLS; CDR2 reads YYNGEE.

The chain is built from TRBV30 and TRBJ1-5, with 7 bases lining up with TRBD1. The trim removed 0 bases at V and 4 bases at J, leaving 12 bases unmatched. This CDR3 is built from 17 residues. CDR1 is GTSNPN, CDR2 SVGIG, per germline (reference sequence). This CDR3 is CAWSVRWLDRVNQPQHF. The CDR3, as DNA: TGTGCCTGGAGTGTACGATGGCTTGACAGGGTAAATCAGCCCCAGCATTTT.

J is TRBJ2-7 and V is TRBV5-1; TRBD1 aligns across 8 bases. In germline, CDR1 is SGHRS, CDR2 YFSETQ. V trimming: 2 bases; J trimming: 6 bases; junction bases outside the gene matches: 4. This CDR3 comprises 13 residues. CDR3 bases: TGCGCCAGCAGCTTTACAGGGGGAGGCGAGCAGTACTTC. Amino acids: CASSFTGGGEQYF.

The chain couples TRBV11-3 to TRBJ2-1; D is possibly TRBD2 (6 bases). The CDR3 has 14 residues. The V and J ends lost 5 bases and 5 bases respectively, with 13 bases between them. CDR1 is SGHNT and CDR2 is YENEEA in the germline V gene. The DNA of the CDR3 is TGTGCCAGCAGCGCCTTAGCGGTCAACAATGAGCAGTTCTTC. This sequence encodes CASSALAVNNEQFF.

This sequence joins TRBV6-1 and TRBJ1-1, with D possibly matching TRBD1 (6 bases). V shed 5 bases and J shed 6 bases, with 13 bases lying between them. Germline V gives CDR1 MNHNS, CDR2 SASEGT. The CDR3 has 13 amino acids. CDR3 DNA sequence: TGTGCCAGCAGTCAAGTACAGGGAGCTGAAGCTTTCTTT. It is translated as CASSQVQGAEAFF.

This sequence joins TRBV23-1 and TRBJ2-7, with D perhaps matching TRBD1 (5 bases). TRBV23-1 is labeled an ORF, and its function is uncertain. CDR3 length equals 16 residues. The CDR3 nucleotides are TGCGTCCTACATTCGGATAAGGGGCCATTCTCCTACGAGCAGTACTTC. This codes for CVLHSDKGPFSYEQYF.